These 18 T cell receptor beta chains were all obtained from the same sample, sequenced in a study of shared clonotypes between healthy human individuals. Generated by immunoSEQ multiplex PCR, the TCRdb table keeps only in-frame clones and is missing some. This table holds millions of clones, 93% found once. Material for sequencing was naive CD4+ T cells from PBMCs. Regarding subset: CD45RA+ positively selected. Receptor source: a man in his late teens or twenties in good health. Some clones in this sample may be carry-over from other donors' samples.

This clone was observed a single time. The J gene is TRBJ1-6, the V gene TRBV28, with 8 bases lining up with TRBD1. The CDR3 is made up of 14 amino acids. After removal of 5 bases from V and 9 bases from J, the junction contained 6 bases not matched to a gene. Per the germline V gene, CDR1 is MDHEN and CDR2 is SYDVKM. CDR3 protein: CASSPGQARSPLHF. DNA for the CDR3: TGTGCCAGCAGTCCGGGACAGGCTCGTTCACCCCTCCACTTT.

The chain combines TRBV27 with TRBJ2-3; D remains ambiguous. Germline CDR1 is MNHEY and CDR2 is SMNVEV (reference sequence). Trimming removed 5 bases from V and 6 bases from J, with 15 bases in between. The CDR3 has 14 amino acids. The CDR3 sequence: CASSTWSFQDTQYF. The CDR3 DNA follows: TGTGCCAGCAGTACCTGGTCTTTCCAGGATACGCAGTATTTT.

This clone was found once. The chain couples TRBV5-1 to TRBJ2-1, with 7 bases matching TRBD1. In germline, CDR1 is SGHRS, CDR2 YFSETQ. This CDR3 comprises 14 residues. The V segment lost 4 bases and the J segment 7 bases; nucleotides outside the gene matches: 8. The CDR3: CASSARQGPNEQFF. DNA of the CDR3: TGCGCCAGCAGCGCCCGACAGGGTCCTAATGAGCAGTTCTTC. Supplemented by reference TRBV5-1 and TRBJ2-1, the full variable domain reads KAGVTQTPRYLIKTRGQQVTLSCSPISGHRSVSWYQQTPGQGLQFLFEYFSETQRNKGNFPGRFSGRQFSNSRSEMNVSTLELGDSALYLCASSARQGPNEQFFGPGTRLTVL.

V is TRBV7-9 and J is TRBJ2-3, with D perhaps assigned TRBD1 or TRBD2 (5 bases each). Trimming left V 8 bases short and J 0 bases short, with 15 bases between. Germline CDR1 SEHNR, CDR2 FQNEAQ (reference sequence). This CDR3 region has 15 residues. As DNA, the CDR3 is TGTGCCAGCGGGTCGGGGCGGTATAGCACAGATACGCAGTATTTT. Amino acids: CASGSGRYSTDTQYF.

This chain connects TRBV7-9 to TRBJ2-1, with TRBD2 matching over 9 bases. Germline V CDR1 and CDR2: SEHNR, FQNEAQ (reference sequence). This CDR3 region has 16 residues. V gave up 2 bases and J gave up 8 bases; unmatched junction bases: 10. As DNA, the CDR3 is TGTGCCAGCAGCTTATGGGGCGGGAGGGCCGAGTATGAGCAGTTCTTC. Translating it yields CASSLWGGRAEYEQFF.

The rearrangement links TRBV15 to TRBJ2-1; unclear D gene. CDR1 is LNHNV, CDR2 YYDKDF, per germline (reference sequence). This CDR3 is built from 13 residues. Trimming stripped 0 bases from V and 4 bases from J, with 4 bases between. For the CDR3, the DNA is TGTGCCACCAGCAGAGAGCAGTACAATGAGCAGTTCTTC. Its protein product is CATSREQYNEQFF. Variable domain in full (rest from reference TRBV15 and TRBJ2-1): DAMVIQNPRYQVTQFGKPVTLSCSQTLNHNVMYWYQQKSSQAPKLLFHYYDKDFNNEADTPDNFQSRRPNTSFCFLDIRSPGLGDTAMYLCATSREQYNEQFFGPGTRLTVL.

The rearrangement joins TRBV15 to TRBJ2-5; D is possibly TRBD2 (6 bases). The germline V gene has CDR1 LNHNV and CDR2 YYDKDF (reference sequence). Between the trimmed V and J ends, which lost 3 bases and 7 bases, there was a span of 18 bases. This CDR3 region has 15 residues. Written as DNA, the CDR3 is TGTGCCACCAGCAGGGCCGGGACTCTCCCGGGGACCCAGTACTTC. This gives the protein CATSRAGTLPGTQYF.

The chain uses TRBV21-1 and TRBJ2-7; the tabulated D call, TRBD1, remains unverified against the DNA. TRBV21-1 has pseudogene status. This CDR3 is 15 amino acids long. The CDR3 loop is CASSPEQGTSYEQYF. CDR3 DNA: TGTGCCAGCAGCCCTGAACAGGGGACCTCCTACGAGCAGTACTTC.

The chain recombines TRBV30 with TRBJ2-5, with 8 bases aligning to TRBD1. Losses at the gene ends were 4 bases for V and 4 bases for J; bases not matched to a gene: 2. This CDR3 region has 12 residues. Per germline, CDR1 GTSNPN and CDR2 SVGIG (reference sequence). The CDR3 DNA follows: TGTGCCTGGAACAGGGGGTCAGAGACCCAGTACTTC. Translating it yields CAWNRGSETQYF.

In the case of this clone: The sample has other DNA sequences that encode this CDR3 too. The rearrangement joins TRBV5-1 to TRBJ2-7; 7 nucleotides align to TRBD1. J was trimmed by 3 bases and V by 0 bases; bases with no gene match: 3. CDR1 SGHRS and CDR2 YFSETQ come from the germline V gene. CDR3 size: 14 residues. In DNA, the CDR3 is TGCGCCAGCAGCTTGGCACCAGGGGGCTACGAGCAGTACTTC. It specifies CASSLAPGGYEQYF.

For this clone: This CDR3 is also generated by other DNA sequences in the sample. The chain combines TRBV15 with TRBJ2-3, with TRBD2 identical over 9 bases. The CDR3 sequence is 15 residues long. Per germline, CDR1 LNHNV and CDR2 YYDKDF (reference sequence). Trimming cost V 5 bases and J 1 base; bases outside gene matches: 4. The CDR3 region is CATSRRTSGTDTQYF. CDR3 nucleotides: TGTGCCACCAGCCGACGGACTAGCGGCACAGATACGCAGTATTTT.

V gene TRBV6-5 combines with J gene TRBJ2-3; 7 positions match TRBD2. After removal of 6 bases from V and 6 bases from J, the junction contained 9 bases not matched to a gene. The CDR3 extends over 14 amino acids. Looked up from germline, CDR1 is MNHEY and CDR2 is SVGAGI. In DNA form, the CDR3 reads TGTGCCAGCAGAGCTAGCGGTGTCCGGGATACGCAGTATTTT. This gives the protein CASRASGVRDTQYF.

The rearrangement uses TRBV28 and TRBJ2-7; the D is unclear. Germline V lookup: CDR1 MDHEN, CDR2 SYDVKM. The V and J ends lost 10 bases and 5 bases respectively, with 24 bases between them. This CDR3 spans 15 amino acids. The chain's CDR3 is CATRILTFQHHEQYF. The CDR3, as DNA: TGTGCCACCCGAATTCTAACCTTCCAACACCACGAGCAGTACTTC.

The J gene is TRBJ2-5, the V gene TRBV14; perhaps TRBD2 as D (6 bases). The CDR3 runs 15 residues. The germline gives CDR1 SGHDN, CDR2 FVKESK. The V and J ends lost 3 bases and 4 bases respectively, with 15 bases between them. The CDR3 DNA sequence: TGTGCCAGCAGCCAGAGGTGGCAGGGAGGAGAGACCCAGTACTTC. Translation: CASSQRWQGGETQYF.

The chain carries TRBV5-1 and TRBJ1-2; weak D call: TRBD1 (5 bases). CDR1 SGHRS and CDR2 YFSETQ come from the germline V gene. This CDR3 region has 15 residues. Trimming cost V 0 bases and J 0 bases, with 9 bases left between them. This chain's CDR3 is CASSLGDGSNYGYTF. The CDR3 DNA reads TGCGCCAGCAGCTTGGGGGACGGCTCTAACTATGGCTACACCTTC.

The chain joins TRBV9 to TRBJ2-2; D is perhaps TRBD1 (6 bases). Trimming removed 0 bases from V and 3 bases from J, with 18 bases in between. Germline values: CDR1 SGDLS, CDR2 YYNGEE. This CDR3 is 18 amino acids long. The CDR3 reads CASSVAWTAPGYTGELFF. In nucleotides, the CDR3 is TGTGCCAGCAGCGTAGCGTGGACAGCGCCGGGATACACCGGGGAGCTGTTTTTT. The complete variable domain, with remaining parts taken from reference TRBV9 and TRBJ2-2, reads DSGVTQTPKHLITATGQRVTLRCSPRSGDLSVYWYQQSLDQGLQFLIQYYNGEERAKGNILERFSAQQFPDLHSELNLSSLELGDSALYFCASSVAWTAPGYTGELFFGEGSRLTVL.

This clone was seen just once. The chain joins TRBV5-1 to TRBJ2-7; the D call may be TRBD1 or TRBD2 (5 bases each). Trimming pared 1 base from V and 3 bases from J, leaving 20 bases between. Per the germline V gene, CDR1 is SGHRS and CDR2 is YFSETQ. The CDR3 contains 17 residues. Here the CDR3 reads CASSLNGGVSLDYEQYF. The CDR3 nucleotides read TGCGCCAGCAGCTTGAATGGGGGTGTATCGTTGGACTACGAGCAGTACTTC.

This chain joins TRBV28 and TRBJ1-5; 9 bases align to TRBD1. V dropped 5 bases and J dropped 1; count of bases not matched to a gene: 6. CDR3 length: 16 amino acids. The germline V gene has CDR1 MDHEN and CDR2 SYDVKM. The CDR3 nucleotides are TGTGCCAGCAGTCCCCCGGGACAGGGAAGCAATCAGCCCCAGCATTTT. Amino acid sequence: CASSPPGQGSNQPQHF.